This TCR beta chain was captured by sequencing in a study of OX40 agonist ivuxolimab in advanced cancers. For context, the study as a whole: Ivuxolimab, which targeted the costimulatory receptor OX40 (CD134), was an agonistic, fully human IgG2 monoclonal antibody. Intravenous ivuxolimab was administered to patients every 2 weeks at six dose levels: 0.01, 0.1, 0.3, 1.5, 3 and 10 mg/kg. Of the roughly 51 patients in dose escalation, around 20 had hepatocellular carcinoma, some 15 had melanoma, 9 had renal cell carcinoma and 9 had head and neck cancer. A male proportion of 82.7% and a mean age of 60 years, ranging from about 20 to 85, were recorded for the dose-escalation cohort. Patients were allowed to have had prior anti-PD-1, anti-PD-L1 or anti-CTLA-4 therapy, and approximately 40% of the dose-escalation patients had previously received checkpoint inhibitors. Three dose-escalation patients achieved partial responses, one with hepatocellular carcinoma and two with cutaneous melanoma. The purpose of peripheral TCRbeta sequencing was to test whether ivuxolimab changed TCR sequence diversity and led to clonal T-cell expansion. The paper reports the monotherapy dose-escalation portion (N of about 54 patients) of the phase I ivuxolimab trial.

To sequence the TCRbeta CDR3 region, genomic DNA was isolated from the sorted cells. The immunoSEQ Assay was used for sequencing of TCRbeta CDR3 regions. The clones in this table, taken by TCRdb from immuneACCESS, are in-frame only. Not every clone is retained; where verified, under half of the shortfall comes from an unresolved V gene, and the cause of the rest is unknown. The sample table holds 60,000 to 75,000 clones, of which approximately 90% were seen once. Of the sample, approximately 14% is held by the ten largest clones. Patients with autoimmune disease history or receiving systemic immunosuppression were excluded from the trial. Peripheral blood for TCR sequencing was collected from all dose cohorts at baseline, on cycle 4 day 1, and on cycle 7 day 1. The samples were taken from a phase I, first-in-human, multicenter, open-label dose-escalation trial of ivuxolimab. Adults with locally advanced or metastatic melanoma, renal cell carcinoma, hepatocellular carcinoma or head and neck squamous cell carcinoma were enrolled in the trial. Before TCR sequencing, CD4+ T cells and CD8+ T cells were sorted from peripheral blood as separate populations.

Comments on this clone: Its target antigen remains unknown. No base quality information exists; no much larger clone differs at one position.

Results and caveats for the whole study, not just this receptor: In the 0.1-3.0 mg/kg groups, partial responders had among the lowest normalized peripheral clonal expansion, particularly in CD8+ T cells. Clonal expansion of both CD4+ and CD8+ blood T cells was observed from baseline to week 6 at doses 0.1 to 3.0 mg/kg. Antigen specificity was not determined for the clonally expanded peripheral T cells. On average, CD8+ T cells showed more expanded clones than CD4+ T cells after ivuxolimab. Low levels of normalized T-cell clonal expansion were also shown by some nonresponding patients.

This clonotype was obtained from an adult with an advanced solid tumor such as melanoma, head and neck, liver or kidney cancer. This sample comprised CD4+ or CD8+ T cells sorted from blood, obtained in a trial of the OX40 agonist ivuxolimab.

The CDR3 has the sequence CASSRTGVYHEQYF. The DNA sequence is TGTGCCAGCAGCCGGACAGGGGTGTACCACGAGCAGTACTTC. The chain is encoded by TRBV27 joined to TRBJ2-7; the junction holds 9 bases that match TRBD1. CDR1 MNHEY and CDR2 SMNVEV were looked up in the germline V gene (reference sequence). The germline V and J ends show losses of 6 bases and 5 bases respectively, and no gene match explains 8 bases of the junction. Taken from cysteine to phenylalanine, the CDR3 has 14 residues. Only the CDR3 region is kept as DNA, spanning 42 bases read in frame from base 1.